This record concerns one TCR beta chain sequence. The target of this receptor is not known. Base-call qualities are not available, and no considerably larger clone is one nucleotide away. This sample was taken from a study of T cell responses to AZD1222 COVID-19 vaccine (dated by TCRdb to the early 2020s). In the study overall: A total of 230 or so trial participants underwent TCR sequencing, of whom about 210 received two doses of AZD1222 and 26 received two doses of the MenACWY control vaccine. Enrollment into the trials was organized by age into subgroups of 18-55, 56-69 and 70-plus years, and those subgroups contained 148, 28 and 57 TCR-sequenced participants, respectively. General findings and caveats noted by the study authors: Most participants were white British and females outnumbered males, and the authors suggested that clonal diversity may have been underestimated. A significant rise in spike-specific TCR breadth and depth was observed after two AZD1222 doses relative to day 0 and relative to MenACWY recipients. Conclusions about previously exposed vaccinees are limited, since just 6 or 7 AZD1222 recipients were seropositive for SARS-CoV-2 at baseline. Because no day 14 peak-response samples were available, the repertoires could be characterized only after the peak T cell response. Epitopes outside the regions mutated in the B.1.351 and B.1.1.7 variants were reportedly recognized by nearly half of the unique spike-specific TCRs. CD4 TCRs associated with the vaccine covered the entire spike protein, and the dominant responses were in regions 160-218 and 743-854. In the small 56-69-year group, the increase in depth fell short of significance, most likely because of low power.

The CDR3 contains 10 residues, cysteine and phenylalanine counted. Here the CDR3 DNA is all that survives: 30 bases in frame from base 1. V sheds 9 bases and J sheds 2 bases, leaving 4 bases between their ends. The germline V gene (reference sequence) supplies CDR1 LNHDA and CDR2 SQIVND. The sample's time point label, decoded: about 28 days (+/-7) after the second vaccine dose. The treatment or condition label, read with the paper, signifies: meningococcal conjugate vaccine given as trial control. Samples from vaccinated people were obtained from the UK trials COV001 and COV002, which included a single-blind randomized controlled phase 2/3 trial of AZD1222 (ChAdOx1 nCoV-19) in healthy adults. For TCRbeta chain sequencing, PBMC samples from trial participants were taken at day 0 and at day 28 after the second dose. The CDR3 regions of human TCRbeta chains were subjected to immunosequencing. Per the source publication's procedure: Repertoire TCRs were checked for matches against a reference library of SARS-CoV-2-specific TCRs that had been generated using the MIRA antigen-specificity platform. Breadth meant the fraction of unique TCRs that were SARS-CoV-2-associated, whereas depth meant the fraction of total T cells that were SARS-CoV-2-associated. Using the MIRA data, each spike-specific TCR was assigned both to the spike region to which the TCR was reactive and to a CD4 or CD8 class. Log10-transformed breadth and depth values were compared by one-way ANOVA with Sidak's multiple comparisons tests. TCRdb re-hosts the immuneACCESS table, in-frame sequences only. Its copies lack some clones; in the studies checked, an unresolved V gene accounts for under half of them, and the cause for the rest is not known. V, J and clone size are those of that table, while D and trimming were read from the DNA. For this sample the table gives about 180,000 clones, of which over 85% were detected only once. Of the sample, around 0.96% falls within the top ten clones.

The sequencing used peripheral blood, collected 28 days after the second dose of the MenACWY control vaccine. The TCR was taken from an adult who received the MenACWY meningococcal vaccine as a control. The chain is assembled from TRBV19 and TRBJ1-2, with no confidently assigned D gene. The CDR3 reads CASRNYGYTF. The DNA is as follows: TGTGCCAGCCGGAACTATGGCTACACCTTC.